Listed here is a single T cell receptor beta chain. The table came from immunoSEQ multiplex PCR; TCRdb's copy has only in-frame clones and leaves some out. The sample has 13,000 or so clones, 80% seen once. These data come from a study of PD-1 blockade in classical Hodgkin lymphoma. The overall study: Intravenous delivery of nivolumab at 3 mg/kg to patients occurred every 2 weeks.

Each patient experienced a relapse that followed autologous stem cell transplantation, and brentuximab vedotin exposure varied. The source material was peripheral blood mononuclear cells (PBMCs), sampled at baseline. The TCR originated in a human donor with classical Hodgkin lymphoma.

CDR3 bases: TGTGCCAGCAGCCCAGGGGGCCGACTGGGAAATGAGCAGTTCTTC. Its protein product is CASSPGGRLGNEQFF. This chain links TRBV27 with TRBJ2-1; 8 positions match TRBD1. This CDR3 is built from 15 residues. Germline V gene lookup returns CDR1 MNHEY and CDR2 SMNVEV (reference sequence). The V segment lost 6 bases and the J segment 7 bases; nucleotides outside the gene matches: 11.